This T cell receptor beta chain was sequenced during a study of T-cell reconstitution after alpha-beta-depleted transplantation in children. This clonotype has only a few counts. Preparing the TCRbeta library involved the use of unique molecular identifiers. TCRdb ran MiXCR on the PCR reads and lists one entry per CDR3 protein. The sample includes 600,000 to 700,000 distinct CDR3 sequences, roughly 17% of them seen just once. V was pared by 0 bases and J by 4 bases, with 12 bases between. The CDR3 spans 15 residues. The germline V gene encodes CDR1 LGHNA and CDR2 YNFKEQ. Sequencing used PBMCs from the stem cell graft donor, obtained from the stem cell graft. The V and J genes are TRBV4-2 and TRBJ2-5; either TRBD1 or TRBD2 may fit D (5 bases each). This TCR came from a human donor who donated a stem cell graft to a child with acute myeloid leukemia. CDR3 nucleotides: TGTGCCAGCAGCCAAGATGGGACGGGCGGAGAGACCCAGTACTTC. Translated: CASSQDGTGGETQYF.